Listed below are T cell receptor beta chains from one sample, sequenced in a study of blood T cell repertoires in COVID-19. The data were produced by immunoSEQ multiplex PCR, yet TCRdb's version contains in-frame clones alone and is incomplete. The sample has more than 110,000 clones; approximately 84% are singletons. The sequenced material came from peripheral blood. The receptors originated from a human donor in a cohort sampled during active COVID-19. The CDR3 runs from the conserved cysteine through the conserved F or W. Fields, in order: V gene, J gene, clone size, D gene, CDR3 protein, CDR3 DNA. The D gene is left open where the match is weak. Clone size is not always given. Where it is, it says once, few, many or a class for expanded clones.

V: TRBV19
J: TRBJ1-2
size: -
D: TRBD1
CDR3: CASSPTGFGYTF
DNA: TGTGCCAGTAGTCCGACAGGGTTTGGCTACACCTTC

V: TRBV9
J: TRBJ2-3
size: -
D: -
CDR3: CASSQVTDTQYF
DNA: TGTGCCAGCAGCCAGGTGACAGATACGCAGTATTTT

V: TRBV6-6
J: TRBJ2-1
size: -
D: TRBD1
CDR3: CASSPSGQVPFGQFF
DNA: TGTGCCAGCAGTCCCTCGGGACAGGTACCCTTCGGCCAGTTCTTC

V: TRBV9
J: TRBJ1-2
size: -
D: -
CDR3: CASSTDGGGYGYTF
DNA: TGTGCCAGCAGCACGGACGGCGGGGGGTATGGCTACACCTTC

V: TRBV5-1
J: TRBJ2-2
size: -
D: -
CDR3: CASSLDVTWVNTGELFF
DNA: TGCGCCAGCAGCTTGGATGTGACATGGGTAAACACCGGGGAGCTGTTTTTT

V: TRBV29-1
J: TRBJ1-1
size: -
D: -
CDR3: CSVEEARGTEAFF
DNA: TGCAGCGTTGAGGAGGCCAGGGGCACTGAAGCTTTCTTT

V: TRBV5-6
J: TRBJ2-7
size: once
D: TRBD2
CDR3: CASSSTGTTYNEQYF
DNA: TGTGCCAGCAGCTCGACCGGGACTACTTATAACGAGCAGTACTTC

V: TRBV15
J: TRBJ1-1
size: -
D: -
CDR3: CATSSLGIGGPTEAFF
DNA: TGTGCCACCAGCAGTTTGGGTATTGGGGGCCCCACTGAAGCTTTCTTT

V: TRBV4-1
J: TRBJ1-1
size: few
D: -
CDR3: CASSQVLRNTEAFF
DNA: TGCGCCAGCAGCCAAGTTCTCAGGAACACTGAAGCTTTCTTT

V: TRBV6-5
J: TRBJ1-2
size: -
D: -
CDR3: CATRLPTNYGYTF
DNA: TGTGCCACGCGACTCCCCACTAACTATGGCTACACCTTC

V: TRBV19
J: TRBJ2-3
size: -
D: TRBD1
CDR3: CASSIGQGSTDTQYF
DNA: TGTGCCAGTAGTATTGGACAGGGTTCGACAGATACGCAGTATTTT

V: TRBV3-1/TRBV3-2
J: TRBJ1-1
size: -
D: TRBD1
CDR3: CASSQGYGTGPGTEAFF
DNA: TGTGCCAGCAGCCAAGGATACGGGACAGGGCCAGGCACTGAAGCTTTCTTT

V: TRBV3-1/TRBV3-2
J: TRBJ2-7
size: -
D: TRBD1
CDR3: CASSQDLRTGAEQYF
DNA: TGTGCCAGCAGCCAAGACCTTAGGACAGGGGCCGAGCAGTACTTC

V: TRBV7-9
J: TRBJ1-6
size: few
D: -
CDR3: CASSRATETLHF
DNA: TGTGCCAGCAGCCGTGCGACGGAGACCCTCCACTTT

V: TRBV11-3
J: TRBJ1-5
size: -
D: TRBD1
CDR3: CASLSDRDLYSNQPQHF
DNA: TGTGCCAGCCTCAGTGACAGGGACCTATATAGCAATCAGCCCCAGCATTTT

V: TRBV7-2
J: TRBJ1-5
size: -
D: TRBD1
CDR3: CASSSGQAYSNQPQHF
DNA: TGTGCCAGCAGCTCCGGACAGGCTTATAGCAATCAGCCCCAGCATTTT

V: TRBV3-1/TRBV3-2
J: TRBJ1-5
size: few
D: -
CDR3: CASSQRGSNQPQHF
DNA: TGTGCCAGCAGCCAACGGGGGAGCAATCAGCCCCAGCATTTT

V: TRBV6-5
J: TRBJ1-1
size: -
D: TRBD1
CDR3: CASSGQAGTEAFF
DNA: TGTGCCAGCAGCGGACAGGCGGGCACTGAAGCTTTCTTT

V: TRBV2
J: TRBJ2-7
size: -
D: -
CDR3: CASSEALSSSEQYF
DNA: TGTGCCAGCAGTGAAGCGCTTAGCTCCTCCGAGCAGTACTTC

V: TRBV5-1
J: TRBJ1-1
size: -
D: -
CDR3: CASSSFGGQNTEAFF
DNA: TGCGCCAGCAGCTCTTTCGGGGGGCAGAACACTGAAGCTTTCTTT

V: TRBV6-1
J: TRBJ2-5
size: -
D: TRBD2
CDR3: CASSERASGGSRFETQYF
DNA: TGTGCCAGCAGTGAAAGGGCTAGCGGGGGGTCTAGGTTTGAGACCCAGTACTTC

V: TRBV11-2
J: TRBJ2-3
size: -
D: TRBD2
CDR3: CASSLRGGPDTQYF
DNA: TGTGCCAGCAGCCTACGGGGGGGCCCCGATACGCAGTATTTT

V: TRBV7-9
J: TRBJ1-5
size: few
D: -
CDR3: CASSLGGLSNQPQHF
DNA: TGTGCCAGCAGCTTAGGAGGACTTAGCAATCAGCCCCAGCATTTT

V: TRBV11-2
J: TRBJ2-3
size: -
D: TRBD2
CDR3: CASSRGEGFPDTQYF
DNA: TGTGCCAGCAGCCGGGGGGAGGGATTCCCAGATACGCAGTATTTT

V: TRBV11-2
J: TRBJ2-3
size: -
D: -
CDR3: CASSLDGRDTQYF
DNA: TGTGCCAGCAGCTTAGATGGTAGAGATACGCAGTATTTT

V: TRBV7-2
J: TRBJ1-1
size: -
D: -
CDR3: CASSLYGTEAFF
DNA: TGTGCCAGCAGCTTGTACGGGACTGAAGCTTTCTTT

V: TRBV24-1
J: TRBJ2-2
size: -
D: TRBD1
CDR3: CATSGTRDRANTGELFF
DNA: TGTGCCACCAGTGGCACCCGGGACAGGGCAAACACCGGGGAGCTGTTTTTT

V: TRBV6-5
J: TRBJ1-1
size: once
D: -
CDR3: CASTKEEFGLGAFF
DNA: TGTGCCAGCACCAAGGAGGAATTTGGGCTGGGCGCTTTCTTT

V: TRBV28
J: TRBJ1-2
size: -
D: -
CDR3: CASRTDRPYGYTF
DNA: TGTGCCAGCAGGACGGACAGACCCTATGGCTACACCTTC

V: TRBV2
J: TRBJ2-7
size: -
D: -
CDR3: CASSEEARWSSYEQYF
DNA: TGTGCCAGCAGTGAGGAGGCGAGATGGAGCTCCTACGAGCAGTACTTC

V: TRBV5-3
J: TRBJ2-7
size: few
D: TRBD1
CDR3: CARTNRTGSSYEQYF
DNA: TGTGCCAGAACTAATAGGACAGGGAGCTCCTACGAGCAGTACTTC

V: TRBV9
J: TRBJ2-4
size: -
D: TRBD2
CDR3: CASSATSDGGASKNIQYF
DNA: TGTGCCAGCAGCGCGACTTCTGACGGGGGGGCATCCAAAAACATTCAGTACTTC

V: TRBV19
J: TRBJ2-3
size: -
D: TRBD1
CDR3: CASSGQGVDTQYF
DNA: TGTGCCAGTAGTGGGCAGGGGGTAGATACGCAGTATTTT

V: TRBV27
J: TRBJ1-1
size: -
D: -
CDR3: CASSLLTGNTEAFF
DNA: TGTGCCAGCAGTTTATTAACAGGGAACACTGAAGCTTTCTTT

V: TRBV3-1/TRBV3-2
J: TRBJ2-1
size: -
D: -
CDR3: CASSQFRRGTEQFF
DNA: TGTGCCAGCAGCCAATTTCGCCGGGGAACTGAGCAGTTCTTC

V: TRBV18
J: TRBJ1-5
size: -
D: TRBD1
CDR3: CASSPGQGRQPQHF
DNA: TGTGCCAGCTCACCGGGACAGGGGAGGCAGCCCCAGCATTTT

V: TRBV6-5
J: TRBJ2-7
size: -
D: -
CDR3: CASSPPTGTYEQYF
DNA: TGTGCCAGCAGTCCCCCGACAGGAACCTACGAGCAGTACTTC

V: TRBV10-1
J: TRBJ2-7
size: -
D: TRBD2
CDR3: CASSTGLAGGLRNEQYF
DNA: TGCGCCAGCAGTACTGGACTAGCGGGGGGGCTTAGGAACGAGCAGTACTTC

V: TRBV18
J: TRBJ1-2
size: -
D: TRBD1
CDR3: CASSQTGTYTF
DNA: TGTGCCAGCTCACAGACAGGGACCTACACCTTC

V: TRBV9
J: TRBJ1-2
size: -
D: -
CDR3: CASSVGGQGILRGYTF
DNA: TGTGCCAGCAGCGTAGGGGGGCAGGGAATTTTACGCGGCTACACCTTC

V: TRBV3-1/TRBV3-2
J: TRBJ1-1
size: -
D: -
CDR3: CASSLGQGSTEAFF
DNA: TGTGCCAGCAGCCTCGGGCAGGGGAGCACTGAAGCTTTCTTT

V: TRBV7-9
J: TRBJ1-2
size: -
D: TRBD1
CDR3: CASSQEGARTRGYTF
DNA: TGTGCCAGCAGCCAAGAGGGGGCGCGAACTCGGGGCTACACCTTC

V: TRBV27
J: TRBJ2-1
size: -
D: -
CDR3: CASRLGGSSYNEQFF
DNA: TGTGCCAGCAGATTGGGGGGAAGCTCCTACAATGAGCAGTTCTTC